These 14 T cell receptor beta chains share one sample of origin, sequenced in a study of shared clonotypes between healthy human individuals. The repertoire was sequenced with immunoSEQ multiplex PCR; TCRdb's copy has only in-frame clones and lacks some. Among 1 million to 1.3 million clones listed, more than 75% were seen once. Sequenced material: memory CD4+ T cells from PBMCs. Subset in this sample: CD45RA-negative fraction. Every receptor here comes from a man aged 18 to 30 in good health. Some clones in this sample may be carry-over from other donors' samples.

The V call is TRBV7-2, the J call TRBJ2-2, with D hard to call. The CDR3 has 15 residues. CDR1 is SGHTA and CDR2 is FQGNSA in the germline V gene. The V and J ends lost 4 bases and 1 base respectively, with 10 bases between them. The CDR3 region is CASSSALRNTGELFF. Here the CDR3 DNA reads TGTGCCAGCAGCTCTGCGTTGAGGAACACCGGGGAGCTGTTTTTT.

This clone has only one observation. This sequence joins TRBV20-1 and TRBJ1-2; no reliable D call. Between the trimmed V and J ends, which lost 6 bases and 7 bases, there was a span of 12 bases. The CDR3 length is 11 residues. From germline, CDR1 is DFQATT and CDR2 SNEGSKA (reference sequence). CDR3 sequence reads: CSAVRESGYTF. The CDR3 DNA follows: TGCAGTGCGGTGCGTGAAAGTGGCTACACCTTC.

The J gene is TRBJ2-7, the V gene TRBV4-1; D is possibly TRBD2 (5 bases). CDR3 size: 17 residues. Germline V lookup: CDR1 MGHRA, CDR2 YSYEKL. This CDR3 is CPQQRFDGKQKSYEQYF. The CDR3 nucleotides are TGCCCCCAGCAGCGCTTCGACGGGAAACAGAAGTCCTACGAGCAGTACTTC.

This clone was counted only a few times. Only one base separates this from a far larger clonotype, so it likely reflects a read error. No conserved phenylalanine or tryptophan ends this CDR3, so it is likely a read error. The CDR3 loop is CASSFSGHSNQPQHL. The DNA of the CDR3 is TGCGCCAGCAGCTTCTCAGGCCATAGCAATCAGCCCCAGCATCTT. The chain employs TRBV5-1 and TRBJ1-5; unclear D gene. The CDR3 loop spans 15 amino acids. Trimming took 2 bases from V and 0 from J, leaving 9 bases between them. The germline gives CDR1 SGHRS, CDR2 YFSETQ.

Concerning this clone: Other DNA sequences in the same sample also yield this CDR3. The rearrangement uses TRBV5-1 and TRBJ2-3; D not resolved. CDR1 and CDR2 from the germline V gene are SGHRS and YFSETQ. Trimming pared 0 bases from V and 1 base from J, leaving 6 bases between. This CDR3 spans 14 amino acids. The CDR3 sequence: CASSLAAGTDTQYF. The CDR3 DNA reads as TGCGCCAGCAGCTTGGCGGCTGGCACAGATACGCAGTATTTT. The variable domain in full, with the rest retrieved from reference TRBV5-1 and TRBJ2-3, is KAGVTQTPRYLIKTRGQQVTLSCSPISGHRSVSWYQQTPGQGLQFLFEYFSETQRNKGNFPGRFSGRQFSNSRSEMNVSTLELGDSALYLCASSLAAGTDTQYFGPGTRLTVL.

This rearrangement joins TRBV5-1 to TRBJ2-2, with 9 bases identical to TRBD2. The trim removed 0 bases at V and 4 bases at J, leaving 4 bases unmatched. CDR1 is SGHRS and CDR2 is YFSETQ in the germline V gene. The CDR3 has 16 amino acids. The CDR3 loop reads CASSLEGLAGTGELFF. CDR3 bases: TGCGCCAGCAGCTTGGAGGGACTAGCAGGCACCGGGGAGCTGTTTTTT.

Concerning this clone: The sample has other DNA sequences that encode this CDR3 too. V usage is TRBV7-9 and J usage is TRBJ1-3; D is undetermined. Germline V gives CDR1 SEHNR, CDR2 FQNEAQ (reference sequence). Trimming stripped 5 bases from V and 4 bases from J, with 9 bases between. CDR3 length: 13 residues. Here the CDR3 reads CASSLSGGNTIYF. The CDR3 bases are TGTGCCAGCAGCCTTTCGGGGGGAAACACCATATATTTT.

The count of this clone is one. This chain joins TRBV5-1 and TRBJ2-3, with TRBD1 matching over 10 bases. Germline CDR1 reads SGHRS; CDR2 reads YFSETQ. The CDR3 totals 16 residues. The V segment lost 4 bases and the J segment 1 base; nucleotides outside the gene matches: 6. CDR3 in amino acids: CASSPETGGGTDTQYF. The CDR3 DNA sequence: TGCGCCAGCAGCCCAGAGACAGGGGGCGGCACAGATACGCAGTATTTT. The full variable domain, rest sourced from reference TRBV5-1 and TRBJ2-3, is KAGVTQTPRYLIKTRGQQVTLSCSPISGHRSVSWYQQTPGQGLQFLFEYFSETQRNKGNFPGRFSGRQFSNSRSEMNVSTLELGDSALYLCASSPETGGGTDTQYFGPGTRLTVL.

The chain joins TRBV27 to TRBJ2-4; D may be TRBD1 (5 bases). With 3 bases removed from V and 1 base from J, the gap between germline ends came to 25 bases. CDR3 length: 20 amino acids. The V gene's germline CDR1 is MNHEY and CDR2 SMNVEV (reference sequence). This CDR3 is CASSFYRPRIAEPAKNIQYF. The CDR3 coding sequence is TGTGCCAGCAGTTTTTACAGGCCAAGGATTGCGGAACCTGCCAAAAACATTCAGTACTTC.

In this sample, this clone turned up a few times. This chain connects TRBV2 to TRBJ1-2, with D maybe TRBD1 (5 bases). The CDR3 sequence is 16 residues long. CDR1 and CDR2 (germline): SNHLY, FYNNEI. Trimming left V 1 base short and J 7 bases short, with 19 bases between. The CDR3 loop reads CASSEGVRGYRSGYTF. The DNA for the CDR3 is TGTGCCAGCAGTGAAGGAGTTCGGGGGTACCGCTCTGGCTACACCTTC.

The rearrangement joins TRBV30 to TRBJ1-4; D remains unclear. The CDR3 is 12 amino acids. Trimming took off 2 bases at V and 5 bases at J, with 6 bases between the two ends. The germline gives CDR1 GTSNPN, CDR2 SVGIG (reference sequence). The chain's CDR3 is CAWSMANEKLFF. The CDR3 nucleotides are TGTGCCTGGAGTATGGCAAATGAAAAACTGTTTTTT.

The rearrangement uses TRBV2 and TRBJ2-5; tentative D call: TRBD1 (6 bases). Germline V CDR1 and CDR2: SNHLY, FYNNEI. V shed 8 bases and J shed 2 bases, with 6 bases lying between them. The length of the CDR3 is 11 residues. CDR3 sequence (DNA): TGTGCCAGCGGACAGCAAGAGACCCAGTACTTC. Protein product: CASGQQETQYF.

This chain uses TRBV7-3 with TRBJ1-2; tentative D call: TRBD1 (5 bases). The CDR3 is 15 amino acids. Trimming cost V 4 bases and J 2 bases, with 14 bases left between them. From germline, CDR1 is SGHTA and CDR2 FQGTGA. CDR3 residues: CASSYRGLGNYGYTF. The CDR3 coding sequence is TGTGCCAGCAGCTATAGGGGCCTGGGGAACTATGGCTACACCTTC.

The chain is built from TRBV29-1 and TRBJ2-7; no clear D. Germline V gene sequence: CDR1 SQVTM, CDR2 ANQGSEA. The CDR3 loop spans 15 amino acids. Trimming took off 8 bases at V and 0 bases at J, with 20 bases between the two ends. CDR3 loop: CSFLGGSSSSYEQYF. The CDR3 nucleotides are TGCAGCTTTCTTGGTGGCTCCTCGAGCTCCTACGAGCAGTACTTC.